This TCR beta chain was observed in a study of T cell responses to AZD1222 COVID-19 vaccine. Only in-frame clones appear in the TCRdb table, and some are missing; sequencing was by immunoSEQ multiplex PCR. Among 120,000 to 150,000 clones listed, about 90% were seen once. This clone was seen only once. The antigen is undetermined. Findings of the study overall: Only six individuals given AZD1222 were seropositive at baseline. Repertoires were collected only later (after the peak T cell response had occurred). It should be noted that donors were predominantly white British and more often female, and clonal diversity was possibly underestimated. Elevations in Spike-specific TCR breadth and depth followed administration of two AZD1222 doses.

Germline V gives CDR1 MDHEN, CDR2 SYDVKM. With 4 bases removed from V and 3 bases from J, the gap between germline ends came to 9 bases. The CDR3 extends over 13 amino acids. The source was peripheral blood, collected on day 0 of MenACWY control vaccination. This sequence originates from an adult in good health. The rearrangement uses TRBV28 and TRBJ1-2; D call uncertain. This CDR3 is CASSSVGDYGYTF. CDR3 sequence (DNA): TGTGCCAGCAGTTCGGTGGGAGACTATGGCTACACCTTC.